This entry lists 14 T cell receptor beta chains sequenced from one sample in a study of CD4 T cells in relation to SARS-CoV-2 and coronaviruses. Before the COVID-19 pandemic, during about 2011-2019, CD4+ T cells were taken from unexposed donors. After about 10 days of culture, CD4+ T cells were isolated. Sequenced by immunoSEQ multiplex PCR; TCRdb stores in-frame clones only, minus some. The table lists approximately 27,000 clones, 75% of them singletons, with 13% in the top ten. For these receptors, no antigen is known. Sample: CD4+ T cells from PBMCs, cultured in vitro. The receptors here all came from a human donor in good health.

There are a few counts of this clone. The rearrangement joins TRBV18 to TRBJ1-2; 9 bases agree with TRBD1. Germline V gene sequence: CDR1 KGHSH, CDR2 LQKENI. With V trimmed by 2 bases and J by 5 bases, 3 bases remained unmatched. The CDR3 is 14 amino acids. CDR3: CASSPEQGAYGYTF. The DNA of the CDR3 is TGTGCCAGCTCACCAGAACAGGGGGCTTATGGCTACACCTTC. Combining the CDR3 with reference TRBV18 and TRBJ1-2 gives the whole variable domain NAGVMQNPRHLVRRRGQEARLRCSPMKGHSHVYWYRQLPEEGLKFMVYLQKENIIDESGMPKERFSAEFPKEGPSILRIQQVVRGDSAAYFCASSPEQGAYGYTFGSGTRLTVV.

The chain joins TRBV19 to TRBJ1-5; D unclear. Germline V gives CDR1 LNHDA, CDR2 SQIVND (reference sequence). The length of the CDR3 is 14 residues. Trimming shortened V by 0 bases and J by 8 bases, and 11 bases separated the two germline ends. Here the CDR3 DNA reads TGTGCCAGTAGTATAGATCATGGGGTGGAGCCCCAGCATTTT. Amino acids: CASSIDHGVEPQHF.

CDR3 region: CASSLRDSSLLHF. Written as DNA, the CDR3 is TGTGCCAGCAGCCTAAGGGACAGCTCTCTCCTCCACTTT. The chain uses TRBV14 and TRBJ1-6, with 7 bases that match TRBD1. The V gene end was trimmed by 4 bases and the J gene end by 15 bases; junction bases not matched to a gene: 9. The CDR3 loop spans 13 amino acids. CDR1 and CDR2 (germline): SGHDN, FVKESK.

The rearrangement joins TRBV7-8 to TRBJ1-3; D is undetermined. Trimming removed 1 base at V and 4 bases at J, with 8 bases between. CDR3 length equals 14 residues. Germline values: CDR1 SGHVS, CDR2 FQNEAQ. The CDR3 DNA follows: TGTGCCAGCAGCTTAGGTACACGCGGAAACACCATATATTTT. It encodes CASSLGTRGNTIYF.

V gene TRBV18 combines with J gene TRBJ2-5; TRBD1 aligns across 7 bases. The CDR3 contains 14 residues. The germline CDR1 and CDR2 sequences are KGHSH and LQKENI. V gave up 4 bases and J gave up 3 bases; unmatched junction bases: 5. The CDR3 region is CASSRSQGEETQYF. The CDR3 coding sequence is TGTGCCAGCTCACGATCCCAGGGGGAAGAGACCCAGTACTTC.

The rearrangement links TRBV11-1 to TRBJ1-3; D unresolved. The CDR3 runs to 15 residues. CDR1 and CDR2 from the germline V gene are SGHAT and FQDESV (reference sequence). V was cut by 4 bases and J by 0 bases, with 10 bases left in between. CDR3 coding DNA: TGTGCCAGCAGCTCGACAATTAGCTCTGGAAACACCATATATTTT. Protein: CASSSTISSGNTIYF.

This clone occurred a few times. CDR3 loop: CASSQEGTVTEAFF. CDR3 sequence (DNA): TGCGCCAGCAGCCAAGAAGGGACAGTCACTGAAGCTTTCTTT. This chain connects TRBV4-3 to TRBJ1-1, with 7 bases identical to TRBD1. This CDR3 contains 14 residues. Germline CDR1 LGHNA, CDR2 YSLEER. The trim removed 0 bases at V and 4 bases at J, leaving 2 bases unmatched.

V gene TRBV6-2 or TRBV6-3 combines with J gene TRBJ2-7; 10 bases map to TRBD1. Germline V gene sequence: CDR1 MNHEY, CDR2 SVGEGT. Unmatched junction bases numbered 13, after V lost 0 bases and J lost 2 bases. The CDR3 loop spans 19 amino acids. CDR3 in amino acids: CASSYSNPKDRGRTYEQYF. The CDR3 DNA reads as TGTGCCAGCAGTTACTCGAACCCCAAAGACAGGGGGCGTACCTACGAGCAGTACTTC.

This sequence joins TRBV5-7 and TRBJ2-4; D remains unclear. TRBV5-7 is given ORF status, its function remaining uncertain. Trimming shortened V by 0 bases and J by 0 bases, and 13 bases separated the two germline ends. This CDR3 spans 17 amino acids. DNA of the CDR3: TGTGCCAGCAGCTTGGGGATTGCCGCAATAGCCAAAAACATTCAGTACTTC. Its translation: CASSLGIAAIAKNIQYF.

V is TRBV3-1 (or the pseudogene TRBV3-2) and J is TRBJ2-3; 7 nucleotides agree with TRBD2. V shed 4 bases and J 3 bases; nucleotides not matched to a gene: 4. The CDR3 is 14 amino acids. Germline loops: CDR1 LGHDT, CDR2 YNNKEL (reference sequence). The CDR3 spells CASSPGEGTDTQYF. CDR3 nucleotides: TGTGCCAGCAGCCCGGGGGAGGGAACAGATACGCAGTATTTT.

The genes are TRBV2 and TRBJ1-2; 8 bases align to TRBD1. The CDR3 has 15 residues. Germline CDR1 SNHLY, CDR2 FYNNEI. V lost 2 bases to trimming and J lost 9 bases; unmatched junction nucleotides: 11. The CDR3 protein is CASSETTGQGGSYTF. CDR3 sequence (DNA): TGTGCCAGCAGTGAAACGACCGGACAGGGTGGTAGCTACACCTTC.

The V gene is TRBV4-1, the J gene TRBJ1-1; perhaps TRBD1 as D (6 bases). This CDR3 has 16 amino acids. Looked up from germline, CDR1 is MGHRA and CDR2 is YSYEKL. V was cut by 1 base and J by 0 bases, with 12 bases left in between. CDR3 coding DNA: TGCGCCAGCAGCCAAGGGCCCCCAGGGGTGAACACTGAAGCTTTCTTT. Protein: CASSQGPPGVNTEAFF.

This clone was observed a few times. This chain connects TRBV9 to TRBJ2-2, with D tentatively TRBD1 (6 bases). Per the germline V gene, CDR1 is SGDLS and CDR2 is YYNGEE. V dropped 3 bases and J dropped 3 bases, with 9 bases sitting between them. There are 14 residues in the CDR3. The CDR3 is CASSARQDTGELFF. CDR3 coding DNA: TGTGCCAGCAGCGCCCGACAGGACACCGGGGAGCTGTTTTTT.

The V gene is TRBV19, the J gene TRBJ1-1, with D unresolved. The CDR3 consists of 16 residues. Trimming took 9 bases from V and 1 from J, leaving 21 bases between them. The germline V gene encodes CDR1 LNHDA and CDR2 SQIVND (reference sequence). The CDR3 region has the DNA TGTGCCAGCCAGGTTTGGGCAGGACTCCCGAACACTGAAGCTTTCTTT. This sequence encodes CASQVWAGLPNTEAFF. Filled out from reference TRBV19 and TRBJ1-1, the complete variable domain reads DGGITQSPKYLFRKEGQNVTLSCEQNLNHDAMYWYRQDPGQGLRLIYYSQIVNDFQKGDIAEGYSVSREKKESFPLTVTSAQKNPTAFYLCASQVWAGLPNTEAFFGQGTRLTVV.